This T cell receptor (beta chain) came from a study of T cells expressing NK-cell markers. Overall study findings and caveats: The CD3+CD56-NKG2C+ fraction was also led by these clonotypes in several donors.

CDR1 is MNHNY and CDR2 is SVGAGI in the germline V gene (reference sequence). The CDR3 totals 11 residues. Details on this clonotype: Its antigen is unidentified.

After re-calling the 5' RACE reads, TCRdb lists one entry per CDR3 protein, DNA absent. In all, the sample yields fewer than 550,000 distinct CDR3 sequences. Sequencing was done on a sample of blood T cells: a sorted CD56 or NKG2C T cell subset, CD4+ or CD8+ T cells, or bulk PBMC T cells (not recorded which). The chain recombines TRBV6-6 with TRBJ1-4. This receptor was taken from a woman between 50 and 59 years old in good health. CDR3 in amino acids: CASRLIEKLFF.